This TCR beta chain was obtained from a study of T cells in Graves' hyperthyroidism and ophthalmopathy. Germline values: CDR1 MGHRA, CDR2 YSYEKL. This CDR3 is 16 amino acids long. Trimming pared 2 bases from V and 5 bases from J, leaving 15 bases between. Orbital computed tomography and thyroid ultrasound, together with serum TRAb and thyroxine and clinical symptoms, were used for diagnoses. Template material for amplifying TCR beta CDR3 regions consisted of RNA transcripts. In the first-round RT-PCR of the TCR CDR3, the HTBI primer set was used. MiXCR, run by TCRdb on the multiplex PCR reads, gives a single entry per CDR3 protein. The data show around 210,000 distinct CDR3 sequences, roughly a sixth seen once. This clonotype has only a few counts.

The sequenced sample consisted of blood. The chain recombines TRBV4-1 with TRBJ2-2; TRBD2 might be the D (6 bases). This TCR derives from a woman between 45 and 60 years old with Graves' hyperthyroidism. CDR3 amino acids: CASSQLSGPITGELFF. DNA of the CDR3: TGCGCCAGCAGCCAACTAAGCGGGCCTATAACCGGGGAGCTGTTTTTT.